This T cell receptor (beta chain) came from a study of beta chain features in type 1 diabetes (dated 2018 in TCRdb). With regard to the full study: Mean age, gender distribution, total cell number and subset yield were not different between patients and healthy donors. A total of about 110 million sorted cells were examined across all samples, and the number of cells per subset was strongly correlated with RNA yield. In the study, TCRB repertoires of sorted circulating CD4+ T cell subsets from recently diagnosed type 1 diabetes patients were compared with those of matched healthy donors. Whereas all 28 donors provided naive and central memory subsets, regulatory and stem cell-like memory subsets were isolated from just 8 patients and roughly eight healthy donors. Results and caveats for the whole study, not just this receptor: Because small numbers of individuals were included in the HLA sub-analyses, any influence of HLA type on TCRB rearrangement was left unresolved. A moderate but significant shortening of TCRB CDR3 length was observed in type 1 diabetes patients in all four CD4+ subsets. Fewer insertions and more nucleotide deletions at VDJ recombination sites were observed in patients with type 1 diabetes, implying thymic rearrangement abnormalities. The naive, central memory and regulatory TCRB repertoires appeared to resemble one another more closely among patients than among healthy donors. PCR may preferentially amplify shorter templates, but because patient and control samples were amplified and corrected together, any resulting skew would affect both groups equally. Sequencing cDNA rather than genomic DNA could over-represent highly expressing activated cells, although activation and CD3 levels did not differ between groups.

From each donor, a single peripheral blood sample of 90 to 150 mL on average was drawn into heparinised tubes. A BD FACSAria II was used to sort naive, central memory, regulatory and stem cell-like memory CD4+ T cells with a panel that included CD45RO, CCR7, CD25, CD127, CD95 and CD27. A purity above 95% was achieved for all sorted populations. PBMCs were separated immediately by Lymphoprep density gradient centrifugation and were stained directly, without being cultured. To minimize batch effects, samples were stained and sorted in pairs, one healthy donor with one patient per experiment. The germline V gene (reference sequence) specifies SEHNR as CDR1 and FQNEAQ as CDR2. Compared with germline, V lacks 3 bases and J lacks 6 bases; bases without a gene match: 0. There are 13 amino acids in the CDR3, from cysteine to phenylalanine inclusive. Of the read, only the CDR3 DNA is kept; its 39 bases are in frame from base 1.

As to this clone: This receptor's antigen is unknown. Per-nucleotide qualities are absent, and no much larger clonotype sits a single base away. The sample carries other DNA sequences with the same CDR3.

The High Capacity cDNA Reverse Transcription Kit was used to reverse transcribe all of the isolated RNA, meaning that expressed TCRB transcripts were what got sequenced. Naive, central memory and regulatory T cell samples underwent deep immunoSEQ sequencing, averaging roughly 3.3 million total reads per sample. After sorted cells were lysed in RLT buffer, RNA was extracted with DNase-treated RNeasy Micro or Mini kits, with the choice depending on cell number. Each cell subset was processed separately to prevent cross-contamination, with patient and healthy donor samples processed together. The immunoSEQ multiplex PCR was used to amplify TCRB sequences from cDNA, generating 87-bp fragments that spanned the CDR3 region. Amplicons were sequenced on the Illumina HiSeq platform. As for the authors' bioinformatics: Synthetic template baselines were used to correct PCR bias computationally, reads within Hamming distance 2 were collapsed, and singletons that could not be merged were discarded. By aligning reads against IMGT, V, D and J genes, CDR3 length, and insertions or deletions at six rearrangement sites were assigned. Within each subset, clonotype counts were normalized to sorted cell number, and only after that were true diversity and Gini coefficients computed with the tcR R package. The overlap coefficient, calculated on TCRB nucleotide sequences, was used to measure repertoire sharing. Out-of-frame TCRB sequences from naive cells were analyzed to stand in for the pre-selection repertoire. Sourced from immuneACCESS, this table was stored by TCRdb with only in-frame sequences that have V and J called. A share of the clones is absent; for the studies checked, an unresolved V gene accounts for under half, and the remainder has no known explanation. V and J calls and clone size are as listed in that table; D and trimming were resolved from the DNA. The sample has a few hundred thousand clones on record, roughly a fifth of them singletons. 0.044% of the sample is in the top ten clones.

Specimen: naive CD4+ T cells from blood. The cell subset or site label on this specimen signifies: true naive CD4+ T cells. This sequence originates from a woman aged 18-30 years in good health. The chain uses TRBV7-9 and TRBJ2-1; 9 bases in the junction line up with TRBD1. The nucleotides are TGTGCCAGCAGCTTGGGACAGGGCAATGAGCAGTTCTTC. This translates into CASSLGQGNEQFF. Joined to the reference TRBV7-9 and TRBJ2-1 proteins, this CDR3 gives the full variable domain: DTGVSQNPRHKITKRGQNVTFRCDPISEHNRLYWYRQTLGQGPEFLTYFQNEAQLEKSRLLSDRFSAERPKGSFSTLEIQRTEQGDSAMYLCASSLGQGNEQFFGPGTRLTVL.